What follows describes a single TCR beta chain. The antigen remains undetermined. The entry originates in a study of shared clonotypes between healthy human individuals. Study-wide context: Donors, aged 18 to 49, were a couple of women and a few men.

Method: immunoSEQ multiplex PCR; TCRdb's copy keeps in-frame clones and lacks some. The data contain about 700,000 clones, about 90% of them singletons. Findings and limits, study-wide: The sharing of about 5% of naive CD4 clonotypes was seen across a handful of donors. The genetic and exposure-history diversity represented was limited by few donors.

With 1 base clipped from V and 5 bases from J, the junction kept 7 bases outside the gene matches. Looked up from germline, CDR1 is KGHSH and CDR2 is LQKENI. This CDR3 region has 16 residues. CD45RO negativity and positive selection for CCR7 defined naive CD8 cells, a population that excluded terminally differentiated effector memory CD45RA+ cells. The V and J genes are TRBV18 and TRBJ2-3; 9 positions agree with TRBD2. The sequenced sample consisted of naive CD8+ T cells sorted from blood. The clonotype originates from a man aged 25-40 years in good health. CDR3 DNA sequence: TGTGCCAGCTCACCACGGCGGGAGGGCCGATTAGATACGCAGTATTTT. Amino acid sequence: CASSPRREGRLDTQYF.